These 18 T cell receptor beta chains came from one sample sequenced in a study of T cells in Graves' hyperthyroidism and ophthalmopathy. The investigators amplified TCR beta CDR3 regions from RNA transcripts. The HTBI primer set drove a first-round RT-PCR of the TCR CDR3. TCRdb re-analysed the multiplex PCR reads in MiXCR, keeping a single row per CDR3 protein. The sample lists roughly 300,000 distinct CDR3 sequences; roughly 18% were seen once. The sample comprised blood. These receptors were collected from a woman between 45 and 60 years old with Graves' hyperthyroidism.

The rearrangement uses TRBV7-8 and TRBJ1-6, with a tentative D call TRBD1 (5 bases). Trimming pared 1 base from V and 9 bases from J, leaving 10 bases between. The length of the CDR3 is 14 residues. From germline, CDR1 is SGHVS and CDR2 FQNEAQ. CDR3 region: CASSLVQDGSPLHF. CDR3 DNA sequence: TGTGCCAGCAGCTTAGTACAGGATGGTTCACCCCTCCACTTT.

This clonotype was recorded at least ten times. The rearrangement links TRBV20-1 to TRBJ2-1, with D hard to call. The CDR3 runs to 13 residues. CDR1 DFQATT and CDR2 SNEGSKA come from the germline V gene (reference sequence). Trimming stripped 5 bases from V and 2 bases from J, with 10 bases between. CDR3 nucleotides: TGCAGTGCTCTCCGACATACCTACAATGAGCAGTTCTTC. Protein sequence: CSALRHTYNEQFF.

The chain employs TRBV6-1 and TRBJ1-5; D is perhaps TRBD1 (6 bases). V lost 7 bases and J lost 2, with 9 bases in between. CDR1 and CDR2 (germline): MNHNS, SASEGT. The CDR3 extends over 13 amino acids. CDR3 sequence: CASTGERNQPQHF. CDR3 sequence (DNA): TGTGCCAGCACAGGGGAGCGCAATCAGCCCCAGCATTTT.

V gene TRBV5-5 combines with J gene TRBJ1-4, with D maybe TRBD1 (5 bases). This CDR3 spans 15 amino acids. The ends were cut back, 4 bases at V and 7 bases at J, with 17 bases in the middle. From germline, CDR1 is SGHKS and CDR2 YYEKEE (reference sequence). CDR3 amino acids: CASSLGTYSGEKLFF. Here the CDR3 DNA reads TGTGCCAGCAGCCTCGGGACTTATTCGGGTGAAAAACTGTTTTTT.

Only a few counts were recorded for this clonotype. CDR3 coding DNA: TGCAGCGTTGGGAGGACTAGCGGTTACGAGCAGTACTTC. It yields the protein CSVGRTSGYEQYF. The chain has TRBV29-1 and TRBJ2-7; 10 nucleotides agree with TRBD2. Per germline, CDR1 SQVTM and CDR2 ANQGSEA. V lost 4 bases, J lost 4 bases, and 4 bases stayed unmatched. The CDR3 is 13 residues long.

This clonotype was observed at least ten times. The genes are TRBV3-1 and TRBJ2-1; D is unresolved. V was clipped by 0 bases and J by 2 bases, with 11 bases between them. The CDR3 consists of 16 residues. CDR1 and CDR2 from the germline V gene are LGHDT and YNNKEL (reference sequence). Written as DNA, the CDR3 is TGTGCCAGCAGCCAAGATCCCGGCGACGCCTACAATGAGCAGTTCTTC. Amino acid sequence: CASSQDPGDAYNEQFF.

A few counts support this clonotype. CDR3 bases: TGTGCCAGCAGCCAAGGTCTAATCTCCTACAATGAGCAGTTCTTC. Translation gives CASSQGLISYNEQFF. The V gene is TRBV3-1, the J gene TRBJ2-1, with D uncertain. The CDR3 sequence is 15 residues long. The germline CDR1 and CDR2 sequences are LGHDT and YNNKEL (reference sequence). V was trimmed by 1 base and J by 0 bases, leaving 7 bases between them.

V usage is TRBV2 and J usage is TRBJ2-7; D possibly corresponds to TRBD1 (6 bases). The V end lost 3 bases, the J end lost 0 bases, and 9 bases lay between the germline ends. CDR1 and CDR2 (germline): SNHLY, FYNNEI. The CDR3 sequence is 14 residues long. CDR3 region: CASSDTGYSYEQYF. As DNA, the CDR3 is TGTGCCAGCAGTGACACAGGGTACTCCTACGAGCAGTACTTC.

This clonotype showed up many times. The chain is built from TRBV6-1 and TRBJ2-5; 10 bases agree with TRBD1. Germline V gene lookup returns CDR1 MNHNS and CDR2 SASEGT. The CDR3 runs 16 residues. The V gene end was trimmed by 7 bases and the J gene end by 3 bases; junction bases not matched to a gene: 11. The DNA of the CDR3 is TGTGCCAGCACCAAGGACAGGGGGGACTGGGAAGAGACCCAGTACTTC. Translating gives CASTKDRGDWEETQYF.

About this clonotype itself: A read error may produce the germline difference seen at one junction end. V is TRBV6-1 and J is TRBJ1-2, with D possibly being TRBD1 (6 bases). Germline lookup yields CDR1 MNHNS and CDR2 SASEGT. The CDR3 runs 13 residues. CDR3 residues: CASSPDSFGGYTF. The CDR3 DNA reads as TGCGCCAGCAGTCCGGACAGTTTTGGTGGCTACACCTTC.

Comments on this clonotype: Just one base apart from a much larger clone, this may be a read error. V and J are TRBV11-2 and TRBJ2-7; 10 bases are shared with TRBD2. V dropped 3 bases and J dropped 7; count of bases not matched to a gene: 12. The germline CDR1 and CDR2 sequences are SGHAT and FQNNGV. The CDR3 sequence is 16 residues long. The CDR3 DNA follows: TGTGCCAGCAGCTTCCTCACTAGCGGGAACTTCAATGAGCAGTACTTC. Translating it yields CASSFLTSGNFNEQYF. The full variable domain, rest sourced from reference TRBV11-2 and TRBJ2-7, is EAGVAQSPRYKIIEKRQSVAFWCNPISGHATLYWYQQILGQGPKLLIQFQNNGVVDDSQLPKDRFSAERLKGVDSTLKIQPAKLEDSAVYLCASSFLTSGNFNEQYFGPGTRLTVT.

This clonotype appeared many times. V is TRBV3-1 and J is TRBJ2-5; no reliable D call. V was trimmed by 0 bases and J by 4 bases, leaving 12 bases between them. Germline V gene sequence: CDR1 LGHDT, CDR2 YNNKEL (reference sequence). The CDR3 extends over 15 amino acids. The CDR3 nucleotides read TGTGCCAGCAGCCAAGACGGTCGTGGTGGAGAGACCCAGTACTTC. This encodes CASSQDGRGGETQYF.

There are a few counts of this clonotype. This rearrangement joins TRBV4-1 to TRBJ1-5; a weak D match, TRBD1 (6 bases). Germline loops: CDR1 MGHRA, CDR2 YSYEKL. The CDR3 runs 17 residues. Deletions cut 5 bases from V and 2 bases from J, with 19 bases between. The CDR3 coding sequence is TGCGCCAGCAGCGCCACTCTCCCGGGGGCGGGCAATCAGCCCCAGCATTTT. Its protein product is CASSATLPGAGNQPQHF.

In this sample, this clonotype turned up many times. The genes are TRBV12-3 or TRBV12-4 and TRBJ2-5; 9 bases agree with TRBD1. The length of the CDR3 is 14 residues. Germline trimming cut 5 bases from V and 3 bases from J; bases unmatched to any gene: 4. This chain's CDR3 is CASSPGQGKETQYF. The CDR3 bases are TGTGCCAGCAGTCCAGGACAGGGGAAAGAGACCCAGTACTTC.

This clonotype was observed many times. This chain joins TRBV6-1 and TRBJ2-7; D gene unclear. With 4 bases removed from V and 6 bases from J, the gap between germline ends came to 22 bases. This CDR3 contains 16 residues. CDR1 MNHNS and CDR2 SASEGT come from the germline V gene. The CDR3: CASSARIWAPSSEQYF. For the CDR3, the DNA is TGTGCCAGCAGTGCCCGGATCTGGGCTCCCTCCAGCGAGCAGTACTTC.

The table lists this clonotype with a few counts. This sequence joins TRBV5-8 and TRBJ2-2; possible D gene TRBD1, 6 bases. The germline V and J ends were trimmed by 3 bases and 2 bases, with 17 bases remaining between them. This CDR3 has 17 residues. Looked up from germline, CDR1 is SGHTS and CDR2 is YDEGEE. The CDR3 DNA follows: TGTGCCAGCAGCTGGGGACGAACAGGGTTAAACACCGGGGAGCTGTTTTTT. This sequence encodes CASSWGRTGLNTGELFF.

Concerning this clonotype itself: A much larger clone differs from this one at a single base, so this may be a read error. This chain joins TRBV12-3 or TRBV12-4 and TRBJ2-1; TRBD2 matches at 7 bases. The CDR3 spans 14 residues. J lost 9 bases, V lost 4 bases, and 9 bases had no gene match. DNA for the CDR3: TGTGCCAGCAGTTCAACCAGCGGGGCGGGTGAGCAGTTCTTC. This translates into CASSSTSGAGEQFF.

This clonotype came up many times. This sequence joins TRBV30 and TRBJ1-3; D perhaps matches TRBD1 (6 bases). V was trimmed by 2 bases and J by 3 bases, leaving 11 bases between them. CDR1 and CDR2 (germline): GTSNPN, SVGIG (reference sequence). The CDR3 is 14 residues long. CDR3 sequence (DNA): TGTGCCTGGAGTCCTACAGGGTTTGGAAACACCATATATTTT. Its translation: CAWSPTGFGNTIYF.